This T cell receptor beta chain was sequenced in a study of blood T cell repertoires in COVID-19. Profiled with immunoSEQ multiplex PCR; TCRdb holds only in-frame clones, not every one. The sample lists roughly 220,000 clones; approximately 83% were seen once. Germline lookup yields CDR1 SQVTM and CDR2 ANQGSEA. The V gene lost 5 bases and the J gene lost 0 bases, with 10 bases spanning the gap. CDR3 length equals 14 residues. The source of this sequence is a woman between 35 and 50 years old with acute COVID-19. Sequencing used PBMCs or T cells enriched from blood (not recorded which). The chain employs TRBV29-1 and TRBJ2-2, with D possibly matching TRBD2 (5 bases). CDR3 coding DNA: TGCAGCGTTAGAAAGGGAGCGAACACCGGGGAGCTGTTTTTT. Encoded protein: CSVRKGANTGELFF.